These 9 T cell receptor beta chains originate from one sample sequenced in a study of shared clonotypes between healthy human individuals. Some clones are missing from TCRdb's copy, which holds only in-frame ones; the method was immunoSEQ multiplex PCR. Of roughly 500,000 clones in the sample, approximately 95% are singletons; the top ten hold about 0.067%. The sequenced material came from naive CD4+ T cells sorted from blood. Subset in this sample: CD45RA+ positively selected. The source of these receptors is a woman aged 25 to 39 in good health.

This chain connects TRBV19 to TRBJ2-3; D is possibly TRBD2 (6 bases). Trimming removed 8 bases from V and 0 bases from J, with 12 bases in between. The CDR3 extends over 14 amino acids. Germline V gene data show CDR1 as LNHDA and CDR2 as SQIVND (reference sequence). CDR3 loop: CASSTSISTDTQYF. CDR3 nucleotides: TGTGCCAGTTCGACTAGTATAAGCACAGATACGCAGTATTTT.

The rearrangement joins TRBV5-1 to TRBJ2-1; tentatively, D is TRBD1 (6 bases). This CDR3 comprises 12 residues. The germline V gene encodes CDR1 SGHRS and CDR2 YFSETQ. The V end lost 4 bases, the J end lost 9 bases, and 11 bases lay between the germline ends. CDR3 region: CASSAQGGEQFF. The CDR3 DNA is TGCGCCAGCAGCGCACAGGGCGGTGAGCAGTTCTTC.

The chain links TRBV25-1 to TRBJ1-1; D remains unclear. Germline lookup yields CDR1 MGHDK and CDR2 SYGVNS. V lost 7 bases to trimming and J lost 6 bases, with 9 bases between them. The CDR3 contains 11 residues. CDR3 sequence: CASKFRAEAFF. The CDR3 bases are TGTGCCAGCAAGTTTCGGGCTGAAGCTTTCTTT.

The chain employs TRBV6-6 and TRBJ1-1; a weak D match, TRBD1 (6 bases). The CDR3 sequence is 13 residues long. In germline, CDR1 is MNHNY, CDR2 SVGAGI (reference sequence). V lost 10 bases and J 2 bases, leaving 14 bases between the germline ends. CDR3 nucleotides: TGTGCCATAGACCGGGGGCGAAACACTGAAGCTTTCTTT. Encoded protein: CAIDRGRNTEAFF.

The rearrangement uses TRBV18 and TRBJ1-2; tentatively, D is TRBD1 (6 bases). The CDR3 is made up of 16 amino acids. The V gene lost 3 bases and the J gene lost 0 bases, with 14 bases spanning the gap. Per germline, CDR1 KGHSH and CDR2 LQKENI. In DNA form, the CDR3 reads TGTGCCAGCTCACCGGGACAAAGCCCCTCTAACTATGGCTACACCTTC. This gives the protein CASSPGQSPSNYGYTF.

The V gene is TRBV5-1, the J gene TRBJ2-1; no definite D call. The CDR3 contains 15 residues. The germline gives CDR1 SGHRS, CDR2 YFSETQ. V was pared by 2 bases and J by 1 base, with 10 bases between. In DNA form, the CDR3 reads TGCGCCAGCAGCTTCGTCGCGGAGTCCTACAATGAGCAGTTCTTC. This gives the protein CASSFVAESYNEQFF.

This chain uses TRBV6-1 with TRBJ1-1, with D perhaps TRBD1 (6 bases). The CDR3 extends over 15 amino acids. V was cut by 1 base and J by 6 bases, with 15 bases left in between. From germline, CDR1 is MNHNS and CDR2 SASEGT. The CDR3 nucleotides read TGTGCCAGCAGTGAAGAGGGGGTGGCGCGGCCTGAAGCTTTCTTT. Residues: CASSEEGVARPEAFF.

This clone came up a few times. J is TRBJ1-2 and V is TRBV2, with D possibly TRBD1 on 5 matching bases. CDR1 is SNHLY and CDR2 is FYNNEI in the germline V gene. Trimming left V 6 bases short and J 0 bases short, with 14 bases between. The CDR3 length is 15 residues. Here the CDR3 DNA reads TGTGCCAGCAGCCCGGGACTGCGAGCTAACTATGGCTACACCTTC. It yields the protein CASSPGLRANYGYTF.

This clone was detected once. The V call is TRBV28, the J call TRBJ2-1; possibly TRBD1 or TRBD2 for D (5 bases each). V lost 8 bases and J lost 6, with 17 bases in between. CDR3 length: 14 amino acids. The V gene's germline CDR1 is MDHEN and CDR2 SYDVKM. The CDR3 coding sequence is TGTGCCAGCCTCCGGGACCAGTCATTCAATGAGCAGTTCTTC. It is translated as CASLRDQSFNEQFF.